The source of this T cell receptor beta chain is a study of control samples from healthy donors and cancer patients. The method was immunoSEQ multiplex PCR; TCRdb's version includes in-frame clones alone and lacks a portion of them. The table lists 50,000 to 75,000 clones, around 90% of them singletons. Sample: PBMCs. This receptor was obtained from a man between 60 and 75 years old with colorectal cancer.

The CDR3: CASGPGETTEAFF. The CDR3 DNA reads TGTGCCAGCGGTCCAGGGGAGACCACTGAAGCTTTCTTT. The genes are TRBV7-9 and TRBJ1-1, with D possibly being TRBD1 (6 bases). The CDR3 spans 13 residues. Germline V gives CDR1 SEHNR, CDR2 FQNEAQ (reference sequence). Trimming took 8 bases from V and 4 from J, leaving 14 bases between them.